Listed here are 13 T cell receptor beta chains from one sample, sequenced in a study of T cells after yellow fever vaccination. TCRdb analysed the 5' RACE reads with MiXCR anew, one entry per CDR3 protein. The profile covers around 400,000 distinct CDR3 sequences, with about 9.9% appearing a single time and less than 20% taken by the ten largest. Specimen: PBMCs, collected on the day of the first yellow fever vaccination. These receptors were obtained from a man younger than 35 who received the YFV17D yellow fever vaccine.

This clonotype was seen a handful of times. V usage is TRBV6-2 or TRBV6-3 and J usage is TRBJ1-5; D gene unclear. With 3 bases removed from V and 7 bases from J, the gap between germline ends came to 7 bases. The germline V gene has CDR1 MNHEY and CDR2 SVGEGT. This CDR3 contains 12 residues. CDR3 DNA: TGTGCCAGCAGTTATGTCCAGCAGCCCCAGCATTTT. Protein product: CASSYVQQPQHF.

This clonotype showed up many times. The chain joins TRBV12-3 or TRBV12-4 to TRBJ1-2; 7 bases line up with TRBD1. V shed 6 bases, J shed 4 bases, and the junction held 5 bases outside the gene matches. The CDR3 totals 13 residues. This CDR3 is CASSPTGSYGYTF. CDR3 nucleotide sequence: TGTGCCAGCAGCCCGACAGGGAGCTATGGCTACACCTTC.

This clonotype was found many times. The genes are TRBV12-3 or TRBV12-4 and TRBJ1-2, with 7 positions matching TRBD1. V shed 5 bases and J 4 bases; nucleotides not matched to a gene: 1. The CDR3 is 12 amino acids. The CDR3 coding sequence is TGTGCCAGCAGTAACAGGGGCTATGGCTACACCTTC. Its protein is CASSNRGYGYTF.

This clonotype was seen only a few times. The CDR3 DNA follows: TGTGCCAGCAGTTTAGGGAGTTTACCCTCCTACAATGAGCAGTTCTTC. Its translation: CASSLGSLPSYNEQFF. The gene calls are TRBV12-3 or TRBV12-4 and TRBJ2-1, with D unclear. The CDR3 extends over 16 amino acids. Trimming pared 1 base from V and 0 bases from J, leaving 10 bases between.

This clonotype was seen more than once but under ten times. The chain recombines TRBV5-1 with TRBJ2-7; 8 positions agree with TRBD1. Per germline, CDR1 SGHRS and CDR2 YFSETQ. This CDR3 spans 14 amino acids. Trimming cost V 3 bases and J 4 bases; bases outside gene matches: 6. In nucleotides, the CDR3 is TGCGCCAGCAGCTGGCGACAGGGGACTTACGAGCAGTACTTC. Amino acid sequence: CASSWRQGTYEQYF.

The chain carries TRBV7-2 and TRBJ1-5; D is undetermined. The CDR3 sequence is 15 residues long. Trimming took 3 bases from V and 0 from J, leaving 9 bases between them. Germline V gene data show CDR1 as SGHTA and CDR2 as FQGNSA. As DNA, the CDR3 is TGTGCCAGCAGCTTGATTCCCAATAGCAATCAGCCCCAGCATTTT. Its protein is CASSLIPNSNQPQHF.

Only a few counts were recorded for this clonotype. The chain employs TRBV12-3 or TRBV12-4 and TRBJ2-2; a weak D match, TRBD2 (6 bases). V lost 5 bases, J lost 5 bases, and 15 bases lay in between. This CDR3 has 15 residues. This CDR3 reads CASSRTGSLTGELFF. CDR3 coding DNA: TGTGCCAGCAGTCGTACCGGGAGTTTAACCGGGGAGCTGTTTTTT.

The chain recombines TRBV7-6 with TRBJ1-5; D might be TRBD1 (6 bases). With 5 bases removed from V and 8 bases from J, the gap between germline ends came to 16 bases. CDR1 SGHVS and CDR2 FNYEAQ come from the germline V gene. CDR3 length: 14 amino acids. The CDR3 protein is CASSLLGAREPQHF. The CDR3 nucleotides are TGTGCCAGCAGCCTTCTGGGGGCAAGAGAGCCCCAGCATTTT.

This clonotype was seen a handful of times. This chain joins TRBV11-2 and TRBJ2-1, with D perhaps given as TRBD1 or TRBD2 (5 bases each). Germline loops: CDR1 SGHAT, CDR2 FQNNGV. V lost 3 bases to trimming and J lost 8 bases, with 20 bases between them. The CDR3 loop spans 16 amino acids. The CDR3 DNA sequence: TGTGCCAGCAGCTTCCAGATGGAGTCCCGGGACCATGAGCAGTTCTTC. It is translated as CASSFQMESRDHEQFF.

This clonotype was seen at least ten times. Here the CDR3 DNA reads TGTGCCAGCAGCGTAAGGTCCCTGGATTCACCCCTCCACTTT. It codes for CASSVRSLDSPLHF. V usage is TRBV9 and J usage is TRBJ1-6; D is uncertain. V gave up 1 base and J gave up 8 bases, with 10 bases separating them. The CDR3 runs 14 residues. CDR1 and CDR2 from the germline V gene are SGDLS and YYNGEE.

The chain uses TRBV29-1 and TRBJ2-1, with 7 nucleotides matching TRBD1. Germline V gene sequence: CDR1 SQVTM, CDR2 ANQGSEA. J gave up 6 bases and V 7 bases, and 9 bases lay outside the gene matches. This CDR3 has 13 residues. The CDR3 spells CSARSYRGNEQFF. DNA for the CDR3: TGCAGCGCGAGATCTTACAGGGGCAATGAGCAGTTCTTC.

The chain is built from TRBV27 and TRBJ2-1, with D perhaps TRBD2 (7 bases). Germline CDR1 MNHEY, CDR2 SMNVEV (reference sequence). The CDR3 runs 15 residues. Trimming removed 7 bases from V and 1 base from J, with 14 bases in between. This CDR3 is CASKGGGQSYNEQFF. CDR3 sequence (DNA): TGTGCCAGCAAGGGGGGGGGGCAGTCCTACAATGAGCAGTTCTTC.

This clonotype was counted only a few times. The chain links TRBV5-1 to TRBJ1-4; no reliable D call. The CDR3 is 17 residues long. The V and J ends lost 2 bases and 0 bases respectively, with 14 bases between them. The germline V gene encodes CDR1 SGHRS and CDR2 YFSETQ. The CDR3 protein is CASSFGRIPPTNEKLFF. DNA of the CDR3: TGCGCCAGCAGCTTCGGTAGAATACCACCAACTAATGAAAAACTGTTTTTT.